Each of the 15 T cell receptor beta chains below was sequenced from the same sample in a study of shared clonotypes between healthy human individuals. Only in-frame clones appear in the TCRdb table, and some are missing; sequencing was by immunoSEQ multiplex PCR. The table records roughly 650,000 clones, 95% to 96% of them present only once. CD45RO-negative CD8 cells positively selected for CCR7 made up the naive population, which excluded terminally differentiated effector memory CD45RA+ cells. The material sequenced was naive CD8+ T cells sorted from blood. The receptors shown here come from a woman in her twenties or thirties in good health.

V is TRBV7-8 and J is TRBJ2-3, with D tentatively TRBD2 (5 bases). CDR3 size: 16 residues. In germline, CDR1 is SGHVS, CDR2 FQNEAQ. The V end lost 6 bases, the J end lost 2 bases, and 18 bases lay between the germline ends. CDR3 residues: CASSQSHSGFTDTQYF. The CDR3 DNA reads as TGTGCCAGCAGTCAAAGCCACAGCGGATTCACAGATACGCAGTATTTT. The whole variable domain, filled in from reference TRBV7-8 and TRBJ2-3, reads GAGVSQSPRYKVAKRGQDVALRCDPISGHVSLFWYQQALGQGPEFLTYFQNEAQLDKSGLPSDRFFAERPEGSVSTLKIQRTQQEDSAVYLCASSQSHSGFTDTQYFGPGTRLTVL.

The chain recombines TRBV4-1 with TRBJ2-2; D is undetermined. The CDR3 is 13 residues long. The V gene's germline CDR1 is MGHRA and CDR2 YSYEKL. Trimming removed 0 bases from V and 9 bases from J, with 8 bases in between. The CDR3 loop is CASSQDTYRELFF. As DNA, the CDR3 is TGCGCCAGCAGCCAAGATACCTATCGGGAGCTGTTTTTT.

The CDR3 region has the DNA TGTGCCAGCAGCTTAGCTTCAGGGGCCGCCTACAATGAGCAGTTCTTC. This translates into CASSLASGAAYNEQFF. V gene TRBV7-2 combines with J gene TRBJ2-1; possibly TRBD1 for D (6 bases). Germline V gene lookup returns CDR1 SGHTA and CDR2 FQGNSA. The V end was cut by 0 bases, the J end by 2 bases, with 11 bases between. The CDR3 contains 16 residues.

The CDR3 sequence is CASTRGQGIRFF. The CDR3 DNA reads TGTGCCAGCACCCGGGGACAGGGGATCCGGTTCTTC. V gene TRBV28 combines with J gene TRBJ2-1, with TRBD1 matching 10 bases. Germline CDR1 MDHEN, CDR2 SYDVKM. The CDR3 length is 12 residues. Trimming at V came to 7 bases and at J to 15 bases, leaving 9 bases not matched to a gene.

The CDR3 nucleotides read TGTGCCAGCAGCCAAGATTTGGCTAACTCCTACAATGAGCAGTTCTTC. Translation: CASSQDLANSYNEQFF. The rearrangement links TRBV14 to TRBJ2-1; the D is unclear. V was trimmed by 0 bases and J by 0 bases, leaving 9 bases between them. CDR1 and CDR2 (germline): SGHDN, FVKESK. The CDR3 has 16 residues.

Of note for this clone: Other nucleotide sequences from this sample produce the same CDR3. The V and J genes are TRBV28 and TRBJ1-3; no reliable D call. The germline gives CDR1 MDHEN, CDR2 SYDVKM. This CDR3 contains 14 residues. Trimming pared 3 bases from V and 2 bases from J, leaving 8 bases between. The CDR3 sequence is CASSFEGTGNTIYF. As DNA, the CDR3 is TGTGCCAGCAGTTTCGAGGGAACTGGAAACACCATATATTTT.

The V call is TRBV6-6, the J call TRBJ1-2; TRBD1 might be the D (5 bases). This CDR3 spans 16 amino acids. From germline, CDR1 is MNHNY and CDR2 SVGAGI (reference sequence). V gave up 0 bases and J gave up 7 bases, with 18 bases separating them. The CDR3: CASSYSILRGDGGYTF. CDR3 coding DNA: TGTGCCAGCAGTTACTCTATTTTACGGGGGGACGGTGGCTACACCTTC.

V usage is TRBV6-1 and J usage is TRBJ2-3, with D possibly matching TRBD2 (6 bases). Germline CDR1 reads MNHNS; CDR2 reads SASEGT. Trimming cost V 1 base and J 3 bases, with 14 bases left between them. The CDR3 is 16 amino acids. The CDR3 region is CASSEEPPGETDTQYF. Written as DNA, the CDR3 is TGTGCCAGCAGTGAAGAGCCCCCGGGAGAGACAGATACGCAGTATTTT.

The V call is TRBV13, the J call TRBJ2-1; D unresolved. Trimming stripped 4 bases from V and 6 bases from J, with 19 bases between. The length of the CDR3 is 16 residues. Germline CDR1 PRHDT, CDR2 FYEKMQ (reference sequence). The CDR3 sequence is CASSSRTGDWVNEQFF. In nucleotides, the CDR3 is TGTGCCAGCAGCTCCCGGACCGGAGACTGGGTCAATGAGCAGTTCTTC.

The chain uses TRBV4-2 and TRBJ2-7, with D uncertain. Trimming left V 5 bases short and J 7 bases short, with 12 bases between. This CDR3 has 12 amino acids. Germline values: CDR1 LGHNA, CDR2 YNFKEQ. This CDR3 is CASSFSAVEQYF. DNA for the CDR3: TGTGCCAGCAGCTTTTCGGCAGTAGAGCAGTACTTC.

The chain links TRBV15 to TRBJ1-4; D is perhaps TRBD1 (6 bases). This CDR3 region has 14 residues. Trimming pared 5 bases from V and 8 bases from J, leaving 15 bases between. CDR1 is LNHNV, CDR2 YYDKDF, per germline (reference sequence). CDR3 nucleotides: TGTGCCACCAGCCAGGAAGGACAGTACGAAAAACTGTTTTTT. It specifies CATSQEGQYEKLFF.

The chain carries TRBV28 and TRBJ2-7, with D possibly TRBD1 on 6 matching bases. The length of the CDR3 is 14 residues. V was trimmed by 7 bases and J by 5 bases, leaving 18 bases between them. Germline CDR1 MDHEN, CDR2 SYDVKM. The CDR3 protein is CASTTRTGSHEQYF. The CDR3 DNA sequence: TGTGCCAGCACCACCCGTACAGGGTCCCACGAGCAGTACTTC.

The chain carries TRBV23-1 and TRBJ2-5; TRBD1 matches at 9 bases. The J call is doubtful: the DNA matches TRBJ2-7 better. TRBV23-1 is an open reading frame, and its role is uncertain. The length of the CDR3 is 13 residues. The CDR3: CASRRTGEVEQYF. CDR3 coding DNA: TGCGCCAGCAGACGGACAGGGGAGGTCGAGCAGTACTTC.

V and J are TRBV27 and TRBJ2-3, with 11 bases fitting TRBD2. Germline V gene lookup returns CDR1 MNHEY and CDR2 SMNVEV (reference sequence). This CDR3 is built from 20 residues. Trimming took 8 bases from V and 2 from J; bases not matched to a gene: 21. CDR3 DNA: TGTGCCAGCTCCTCGGGGACTAGCGGACACAAAAGATCCTACACAGATACGCAGTATTTT. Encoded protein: CASSSGTSGHKRSYTDTQYF.

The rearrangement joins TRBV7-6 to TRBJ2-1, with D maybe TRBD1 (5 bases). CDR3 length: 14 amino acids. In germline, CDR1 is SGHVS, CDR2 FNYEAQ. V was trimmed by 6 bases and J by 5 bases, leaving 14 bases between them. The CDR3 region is CASSSWGSNNEQFF. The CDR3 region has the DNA TGTGCCAGCAGTTCCTGGGGCAGTAACAATGAGCAGTTCTTC. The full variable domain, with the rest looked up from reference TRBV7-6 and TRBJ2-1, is GAGVSQSPRYKVTKRGQDVALRCDPISGHVSLYWYRQALGQGPEFLTYFNYEAQQDKSGLPNDRFSAERPEGSISTLTIQRTEQRDSAMYRCASSSWGSNNEQFFGPGTRLTVL.